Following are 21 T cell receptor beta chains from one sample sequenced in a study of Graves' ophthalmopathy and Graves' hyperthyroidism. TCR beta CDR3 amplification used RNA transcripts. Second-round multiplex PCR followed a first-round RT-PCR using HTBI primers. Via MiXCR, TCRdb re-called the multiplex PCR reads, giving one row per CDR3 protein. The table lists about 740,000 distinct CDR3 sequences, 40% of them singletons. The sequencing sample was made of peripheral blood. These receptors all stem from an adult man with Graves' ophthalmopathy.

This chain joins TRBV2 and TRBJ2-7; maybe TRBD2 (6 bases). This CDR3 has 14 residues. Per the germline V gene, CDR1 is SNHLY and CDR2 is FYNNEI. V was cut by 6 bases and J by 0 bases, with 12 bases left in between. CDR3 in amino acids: CASRIGGSSYEQYF. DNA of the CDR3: TGTGCCAGCAGAATCGGGGGAAGCTCCTACGAGCAGTACTTC.

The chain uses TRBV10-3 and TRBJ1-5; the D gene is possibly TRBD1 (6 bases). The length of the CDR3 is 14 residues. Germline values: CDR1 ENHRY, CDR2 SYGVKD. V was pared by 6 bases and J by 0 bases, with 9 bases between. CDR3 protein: CAISQGNSNQPQHF. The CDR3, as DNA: TGTGCCATCAGCCAGGGGAATAGCAATCAGCCCCAGCATTTT.

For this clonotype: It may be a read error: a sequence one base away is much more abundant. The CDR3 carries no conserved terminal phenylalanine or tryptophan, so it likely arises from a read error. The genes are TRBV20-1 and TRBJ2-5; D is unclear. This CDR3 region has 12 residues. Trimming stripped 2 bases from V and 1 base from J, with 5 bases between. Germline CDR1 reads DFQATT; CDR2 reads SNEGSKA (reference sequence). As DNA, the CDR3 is TGCAGTGCTAGATTTCGCCAAGAGACCCAGTACTGC. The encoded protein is CSARFRQETQYC.

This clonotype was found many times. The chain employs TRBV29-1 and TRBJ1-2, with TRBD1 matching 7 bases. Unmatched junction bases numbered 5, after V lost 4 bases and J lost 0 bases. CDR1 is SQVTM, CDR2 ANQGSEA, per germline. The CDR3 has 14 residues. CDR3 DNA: TGCAGCGTTGTACCCGGGACAGCTAACTATGGCTACACCTTC. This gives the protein CSVVPGTANYGYTF.

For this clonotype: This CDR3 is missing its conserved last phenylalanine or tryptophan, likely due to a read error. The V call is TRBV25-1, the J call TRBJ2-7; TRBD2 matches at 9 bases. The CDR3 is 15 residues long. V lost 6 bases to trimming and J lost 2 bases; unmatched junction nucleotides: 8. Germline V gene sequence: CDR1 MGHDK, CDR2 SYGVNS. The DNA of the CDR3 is TGTGCCAGCAGCCAAGGCGGCGGGGGGGCCTACGAGCAGTACCTC. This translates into CASSQGGGGAYEQYL.

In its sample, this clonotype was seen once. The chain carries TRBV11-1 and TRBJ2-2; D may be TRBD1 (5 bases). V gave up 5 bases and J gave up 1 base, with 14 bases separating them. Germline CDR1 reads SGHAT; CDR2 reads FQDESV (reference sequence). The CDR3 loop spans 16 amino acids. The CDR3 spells CASSPPSGMNTGELFF. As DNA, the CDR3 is TGTGCCAGCAGCCCTCCCTCAGGGATGAACACCGGGGAGCTGTTTTTT.

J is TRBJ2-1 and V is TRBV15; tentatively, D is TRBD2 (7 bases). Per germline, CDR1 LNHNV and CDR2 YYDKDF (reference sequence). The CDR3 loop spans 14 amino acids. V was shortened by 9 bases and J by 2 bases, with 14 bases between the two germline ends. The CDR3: CATGNGGPYNEQFF. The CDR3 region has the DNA TGTGCCACGGGAAACGGGGGGCCCTACAATGAGCAGTTCTTC.

The DNA for the CDR3 is TGCAGTGCTATCTCGTCGGACACCCAAGAGACCCAGTACTTC. Protein: CSAISSDTQETQYF. The chain combines TRBV20-1 with TRBJ2-5, with D tentatively TRBD1 (5 bases). The germline V gene has CDR1 DFQATT and CDR2 SNEGSKA (reference sequence). This CDR3 has 14 amino acids. Trimming took 4 bases from V and 1 from J, leaving 13 bases between them.

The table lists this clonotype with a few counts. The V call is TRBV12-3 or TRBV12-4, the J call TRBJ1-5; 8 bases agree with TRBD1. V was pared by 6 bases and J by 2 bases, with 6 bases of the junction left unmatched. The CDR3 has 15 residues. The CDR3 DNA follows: TGTGCCAGCAGGCGCGGGACAGGCGGCAATCAGCCCCAGCATTTT. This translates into CASRRGTGGNQPQHF.

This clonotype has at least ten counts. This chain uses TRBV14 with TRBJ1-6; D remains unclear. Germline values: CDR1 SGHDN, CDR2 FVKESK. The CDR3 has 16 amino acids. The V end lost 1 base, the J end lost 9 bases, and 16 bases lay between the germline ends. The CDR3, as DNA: TGTGCCAGCAGCCAAGTTGAAGGCAAGCTGGTTTCACCCCTCCACTTT. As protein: CASSQVEGKLVSPLHF.

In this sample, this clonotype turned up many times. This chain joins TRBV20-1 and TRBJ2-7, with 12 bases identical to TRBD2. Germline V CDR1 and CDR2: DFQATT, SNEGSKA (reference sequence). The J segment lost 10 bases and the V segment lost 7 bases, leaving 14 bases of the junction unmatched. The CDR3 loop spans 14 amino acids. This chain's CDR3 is CSGRGGALAGGQYF. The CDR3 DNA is TGCAGTGGCAGGGGCGGGGCACTAGCGGGAGGCCAGTACTTC.

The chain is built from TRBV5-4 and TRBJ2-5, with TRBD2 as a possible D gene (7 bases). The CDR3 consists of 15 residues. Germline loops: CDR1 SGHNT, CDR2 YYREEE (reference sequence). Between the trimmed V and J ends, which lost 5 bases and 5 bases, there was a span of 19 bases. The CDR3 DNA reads TGTGCCAGCAGGCCAAGGGGGGGGGCCGAGGAGACCCAGTACTTC. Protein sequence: CASRPRGGAEETQYF.

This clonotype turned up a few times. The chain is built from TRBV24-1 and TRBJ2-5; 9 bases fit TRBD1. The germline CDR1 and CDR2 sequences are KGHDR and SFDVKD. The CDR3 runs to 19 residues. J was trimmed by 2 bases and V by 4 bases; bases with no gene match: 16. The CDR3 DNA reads TGTGCCACCAGTGACCAGAAGACCCAAATAGGACAGGGGCAAGAGACCCAGTACTTC. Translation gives CATSDQKTQIGQGQETQYF.

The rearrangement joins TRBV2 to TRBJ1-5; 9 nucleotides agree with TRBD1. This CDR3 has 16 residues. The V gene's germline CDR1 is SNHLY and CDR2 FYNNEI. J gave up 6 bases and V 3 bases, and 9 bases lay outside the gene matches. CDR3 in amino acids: CASSDGQGRIRQPQHF. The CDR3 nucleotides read TGTGCCAGCAGTGACGGACAGGGGAGAATTCGTCAGCCCCAGCATTTT.

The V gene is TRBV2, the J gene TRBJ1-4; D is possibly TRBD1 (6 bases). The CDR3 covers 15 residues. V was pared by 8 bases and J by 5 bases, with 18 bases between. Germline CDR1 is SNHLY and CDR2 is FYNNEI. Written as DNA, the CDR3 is TGTGCCAGCTCACAAACAGGGTTCGCCAATGAAAAACTGTTTTTT. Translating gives CASSQTGFANEKLFF.

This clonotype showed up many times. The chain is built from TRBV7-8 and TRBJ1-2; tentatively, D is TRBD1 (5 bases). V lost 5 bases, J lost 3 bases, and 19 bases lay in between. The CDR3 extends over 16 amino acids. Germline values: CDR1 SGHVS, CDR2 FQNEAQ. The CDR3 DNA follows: TGTGCCAGCAGCGGGCGGGGCGGGTACGGCGACTATGGCTACACCTTC. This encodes CASSGRGGYGDYGYTF.

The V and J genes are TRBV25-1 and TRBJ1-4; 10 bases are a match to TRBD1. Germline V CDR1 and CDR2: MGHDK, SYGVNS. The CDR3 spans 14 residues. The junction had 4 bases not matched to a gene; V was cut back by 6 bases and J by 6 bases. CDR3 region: CASSTGQGHEKLFF. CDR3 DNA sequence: TGTGCCAGCAGCACGGGACAGGGGCATGAAAAACTGTTTTTT.

The CDR3 DNA is TGTGCCAGCAGCTTAGTCCGGGACAGCGCGAACACCGGGGAGCTGTTTTTT. Protein product: CASSLVRDSANTGELFF. This chain uses TRBV25-1 with TRBJ2-2; TRBD1 matches at 7 bases. Unmatched junction bases numbered 10, after V lost 6 bases and J lost 0 bases. The CDR3 has 17 amino acids. Germline V gene sequence: CDR1 MGHDK, CDR2 SYGVNS.

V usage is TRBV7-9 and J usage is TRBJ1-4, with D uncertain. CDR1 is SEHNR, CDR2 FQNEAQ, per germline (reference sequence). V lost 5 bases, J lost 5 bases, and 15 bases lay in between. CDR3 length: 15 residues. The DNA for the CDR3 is TGTGCCAGCAGCCCGGACGGGATCCGGAATGAAAAACTGTTTTTT. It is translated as CASSPDGIRNEKLFF. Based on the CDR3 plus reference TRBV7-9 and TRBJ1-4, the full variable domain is DTGVSQNPRHKITKRGQNVTFRCDPISEHNRLYWYRQTLGQGPEFLTYFQNEAQLEKSRLLSDRFSAERPKGSFSTLEIQRTEQGDSAMYLCASSPDGIRNEKLFFGSGTQLSVL.

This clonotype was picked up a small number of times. The CDR3 is CASGRQLTGTEAFF. The CDR3 DNA reads as TGTGCCAGCGGTCGACAGTTAACGGGGACTGAAGCTTTCTTT. The J gene is TRBJ1-1, the V gene TRBV12-3 or TRBV12-4; the D gene is possibly TRBD1 (5 bases). This CDR3 region has 14 residues. Trimming stripped 8 bases from V and 5 bases from J, with 18 bases between.

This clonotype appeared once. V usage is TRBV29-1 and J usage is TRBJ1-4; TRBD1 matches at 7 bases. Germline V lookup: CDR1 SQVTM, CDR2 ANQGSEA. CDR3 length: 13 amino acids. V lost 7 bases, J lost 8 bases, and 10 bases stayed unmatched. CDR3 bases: TGCAGCGCCCAAACAGGGGCAAGGGAAAAACTGTTTTTT. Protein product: CSAQTGAREKLFF.